This T cell receptor (beta chain) appears in the sequencing data of a study of blood T cell repertoires in COVID-19. TCRdb's copy holds only in-frame clones and misses some; the assay was immunoSEQ multiplex PCR. The sample includes roughly 140,000 clones, 80% of them seen just once. The CDR3 has 16 residues. This clone showed up just a few times. This sequence was found in a man in his 60s with acute or convalescent COVID-19. The chain recombines TRBV21-1 with TRBJ1-5. TRBV21-1 is labeled a pseudogene. Sequencing input: peripheral blood. The DNA for the CDR3 is TGTGCCAGCAGCAAAAAGAAGCGGGACGGGGGGCGGCCCCAGCATTTT. Its translation: CASSKKKRDGGRPQHF.